This is a list of T cell receptor beta chains from one sample in a study of blood T cell repertoires in COVID-19. TCRdb's table, derived via immunoSEQ multiplex PCR, lists solely in-frame clones and lacks some. The sample carries approximately 300,000 clones, 87% recorded once. The sample consisted of peripheral blood. Receptor source: a woman aged 50 to 60 who had recovered from COVID-19. The CDR3 runs from the conserved cysteine through the conserved F or W. The D gene is left open where the match is weak. Size tells how often a clone was seen (once, few, many) or the class of an expanded clone, and some rows leave it out.

J,V,size,D,CDR3,DNA
TRBJ2-2,TRBV7-2,NA,TRBD2,CASSLVGGSGSPGELFF,TGTGCCAGCAGCTTAGTCGGGGGTAGCGGGAGCCCCGGGGAGCTGTTTTTT
TRBJ1-2,TRBV9,NA,TRBD1,CASSVRQGGYTF,TGTGCCAGCAGCGTCCGACAGGGTGGCTACACCTTC
TRBJ1-2,TRBV6-6,NA,NA,CASSYVVGGYTF,TGTGCCAGCAGTTACGTAGTTGGTGGCTACACCTTC
TRBJ2-5,TRBV6-1,NA,TRBD2,CASSEGEGLSQETQYF,TGTGCCAGCAGTGAAGGGGAGGGGCTCTCCCAAGAGACCCAGTACTTC
TRBJ1-1,TRBV3-1/TRBV3-2,NA,TRBD1,CAVPGTANTEAFF,TGTGCCGTCCCCGGGACAGCCAACACTGAAGCTTTCTTT
TRBJ1-4,TRBV9,NA,TRBD1,CASSLTAGGDEKLFF,TGTGCCAGCAGCCTCACGGCAGGGGGCGATGAAAAACTGTTTTTT
TRBJ2-4,TRBV7-9,NA,TRBD1,CASSSPGQGNIQYF,TGTGCCAGCAGCTCCCCGGGACAGGGAAACATTCAGTACTTC
TRBJ2-7,TRBV12-5,NA,TRBD1,CASATGTADPYEQYF,TGTGCTAGTGCGACCGGGACAGCCGATCCCTACGAGCAGTACTTC
TRBJ2-1,TRBV9,NA,NA,CASSLGSSYNEQFF,TGTGCCAGCAGCCTGGGGAGCTCCTACAATGAGCAGTTCTTC
TRBJ2-3,TRBV7-9,NA,NA,CASARLSSTDTQYF,TGTGCCAGCGCGCGACTATCTAGCACAGATACGCAGTATTTT
TRBJ2-2,TRBV28,NA,TRBD1,CASSYGQGTTGELFF,TGTGCCAGCAGCTATGGACAGGGGACCACCGGGGAGCTGTTTTTT
TRBJ2-3,TRBV5-1,NA,TRBD1,CASSIPGTGISTDTQYF,TGCGCCAGCAGCATACCCGGGACAGGGATTTCCACAGATACGCAGTATTTT
TRBJ1-1,TRBV24-1,NA,NA,CATSVQGGTEAFF,TGTGCCACCAGTGTTCAGGGAGGAACTGAAGCTTTCTTT
TRBJ1-4,TRBV30,NA,NA,CASDFNEKLFF,TGTGCCTCGGACTTTAATGAAAAACTGTTTTTT
TRBJ1-2,TRBV19,many,TRBD1,CASSLTGTGTPYGYTF,TGTGCCAGTAGTCTGACCGGGACAGGGACCCCCTATGGCTACACCTTC
TRBJ2-7,TRBV27,NA,TRBD2,CASSAGLAGPYEQYF,TGTGCCAGCAGTGCGGGACTAGCGGGGCCGTACGAGCAGTACTTC
TRBJ1-6,TRBV2,NA,TRBD1,CASSPYHRGLIASSYNSPLHF,TGTGCCAGCAGTCCTTATCACAGGGGGCTTATCGCTAGCTCCTATAATTCACCCCTCCACTTT
TRBJ2-5,TRBV19,NA,TRBD1,CASTDRGRGETQYF,TGTGCCAGCACCGACAGGGGCCGGGGAGAGACCCAGTACTTC
TRBJ1-4,TRBV9,NA,NA,CASTPGRQRDEKLFF,TGTGCCAGCACCCCCGGTCGACAGCGCGATGAAAAACTGTTTTTT
TRBJ2-7,TRBV11-2,NA,NA,CASSFGQRYEQYF,TGTGCCAGCAGCTTCGGACAGCGCTACGAGCAGTACTTC
TRBJ2-7,TRBV5-4,NA,NA,CASSLDRYEQYF,TGTGCCAGCAGCTTGGACAGATACGAGCAGTACTTC
TRBJ1-1,TRBV25-1,NA,NA,CASSVQGNTEAFF,TGTGCCAGCAGTGTACAGGGGAACACTGAAGCTTTCTTT